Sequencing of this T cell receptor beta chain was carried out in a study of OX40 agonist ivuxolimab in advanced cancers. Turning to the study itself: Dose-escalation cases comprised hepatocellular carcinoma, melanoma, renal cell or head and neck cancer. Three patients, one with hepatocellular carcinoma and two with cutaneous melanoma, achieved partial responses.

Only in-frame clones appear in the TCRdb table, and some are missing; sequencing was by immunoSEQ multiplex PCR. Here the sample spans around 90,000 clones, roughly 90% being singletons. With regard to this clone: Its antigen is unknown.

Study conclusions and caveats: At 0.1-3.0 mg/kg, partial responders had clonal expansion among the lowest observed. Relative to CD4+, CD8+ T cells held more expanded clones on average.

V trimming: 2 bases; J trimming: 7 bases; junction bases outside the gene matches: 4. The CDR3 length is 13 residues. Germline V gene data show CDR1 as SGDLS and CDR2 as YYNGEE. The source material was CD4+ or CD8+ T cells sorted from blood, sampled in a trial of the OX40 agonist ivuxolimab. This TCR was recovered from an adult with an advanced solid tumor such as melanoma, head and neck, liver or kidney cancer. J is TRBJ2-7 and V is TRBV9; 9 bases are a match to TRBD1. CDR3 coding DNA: TGTGCCAGCAGCGTCGGGACAGGGTTAGAGCAGTACTTC. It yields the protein CASSVGTGLEQYF. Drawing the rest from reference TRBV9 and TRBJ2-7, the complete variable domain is DSGVTQTPKHLITATGQRVTLRCSPRSGDLSVYWYQQSLDQGLQFLIQYYNGEERAKGNILERFSAQQFPDLHSELNLSSLELGDSALYFCASSVGTGLEQYFGPGTRLTVT.